Below are 4 T cell receptor beta chains sequenced from a single sample in a study of T cells in Graves' hyperthyroidism and ophthalmopathy. RNA transcripts yielded amplified TCR beta CDR3 regions. An initial round of RT-PCR targeting the TCR CDR3 relied on the HTBI primer set. TCRdb processed the multiplex PCR reads anew with MiXCR; each CDR3 protein has one entry. The profile shows 700,000 or so distinct CDR3 sequences, roughly 17% of them singletons. The material sequenced was blood. These receptors were obtained from a man aged 18-30 years with Graves' hyperthyroidism.

Comments on this clonotype: The junction departs from the called germline gene at one end, perhaps through a read error. The chain couples TRBV7-8 to TRBJ2-3; TRBD2 aligns across 7 bases. Germline values: CDR1 SGHVS, CDR2 FQNEAQ. The CDR3 is 20 amino acids. The CDR3 nucleotides are TGTGCCAGCAGCTTACTCGAAATAGCTTGGACTAGAAGTCGGCCAGATACACAGTATTTT. It is translated as CASSLLEIAWTRSRPDTQYF. The full variable domain, completed using reference TRBV7-8 and TRBJ2-3, is GAGVSQSPRYKVAKRGQDVALRCDPISGHVSLFWYQQALGQGPEFLTYFQNEAQLDKSGLPSDRFFAERPEGSVSTLKIQRTQQEDSAVYLCASSLLEIAWTRSRPDTQYFGPGTRLTVL.

In its sample, this clonotype was seen many times. The chain uses TRBV6-2 or TRBV6-3 and TRBJ2-2; D tentatively fits TRBD1 or TRBD2 (5 bases each). The CDR3 extends over 16 amino acids. The V end was cut by 5 bases, the J end by 0 bases, with 13 bases between. Germline CDR1 is MNHEY and CDR2 is SVGEGT. This CDR3 reads CASSRDDGPNTGELFF. The CDR3 region has the DNA TGTGCCAGCAGTCGGGACGACGGGCCGAACACCGGGGAGCTGTTTTTT.

V usage is TRBV28 and J usage is TRBJ2-5; D call uncertain. V was pared by 7 bases and J by 4 bases, with 13 bases between. From germline, CDR1 is MDHEN and CDR2 SYDVKM. The CDR3 loop spans 13 amino acids. The CDR3 reads CASIKPPRETQYF. CDR3 DNA sequence: TGTGCCAGCATTAAACCTCCGCGAGAGACCCAGTACTTC.

This clonotype occurred many times. The V gene is TRBV20-1, the J gene TRBJ2-1; the D gene could be TRBD1 or TRBD2 (6 bases each). This CDR3 is built from 14 residues. Germline V lookup: CDR1 DFQATT, CDR2 SNEGSKA (reference sequence). With 6 bases removed from V and 5 bases from J, the gap between germline ends came to 17 bases. CDR3 in DNA: TGCAGTGCCGGGGGCAGGATAACACACAATGAGCAGTTCTTC. It yields the protein CSAGGRITHNEQFF.